The rows below give T cell receptor beta chains drawn from one sample of a study of shared clonotypes between healthy human individuals. Profiled with immunoSEQ multiplex PCR; TCRdb holds only in-frame clones, not every one. The data contain approximately 720,000 clones, 92% of them singletons. Sample: naive CD8+ T cells sorted from blood. The origin of the receptors is a man aged 30 to 39 in good health. CDR3s leave out the opening cysteine and the closing phenylalanine or tryptophan. Each record gives: V gene, CDR3 protein.

>TRBV11-2
ASSYPGHNYPVGSYEQY
>TRBV7-9
ASSPRLAAYEQY
>TRBV10-3
AISTRDRLSSYNEQF
>TRBV7-9
ASSPSYSSYEQY
>TRBV6-5
ASSVASALDEQF
>TRBV2
ASSEGLPGRTYEQY
>TRBV29-1
SVERQGLWTDTQY
>TRBV6-5
ASSYRGSGGYT
>TRBV6-1
ASSETGTAGNTIY
>TRBV28
ASSLSYSAAHIITDTQY
>TRBV27
ASSLSRGTGNTIY
>TRBV27
ASSTRDRPTDTQY
>TRBV27
ASSFGRLSYEQY
>TRBV29-1
SAQGYDSYNEQF
>TRBV27
ASSLWRPTGELF
>TRBV27
ASSFGTSGNTQY
>TRBV19
ASSIQGNNEKLF
>TRBV7-9
ASSSSSSGLSYEQY
>TRBV11-3
ASSPTRGQYNEQF
>TRBV5-6
ASSSDRGLIYEQY
>TRBV29-1
SAGTGRGTDTQY
>TRBV4-1
ASSQWGRPSGRPRSSEQY
>TRBV6-4
ASSQPGGPLPNQPQH
>TRBV27
ASTRGPPSEQF
>TRBV19
ASSIHRGPEQF
>TRBV19
ASSALAGNYNEQF
>TRBV18
ASSLGWNEQF
>TRBV7-2
ASSLELAYEQF
>TRBV4-1
ASSRRASGRVNTGELF
>TRBV7-2
ASSLLGGQGELRQY
>TRBV19
ASSIPSDGFYGYT
>TRBV27
ASSYSYSNQPQH
>TRBV7-9
ASSPATGDGSNQPQH
>TRBV7-2
ASSSAGNSNQPQH
>TRBV10-3
AISESGGSRQETQY
>TRBV7-9
ASSIDTHQPQH
>TRBV6-5
ASSYGAGGYEQY
>TRBV6-1
ASSGGLAASYEQY
>TRBV11-2
ASSALTYEQY
>TRBV6-5
ASSASGSNTDTQY
>TRBV7-9
ASSIKGEQF
>TRBV7-3
ASSPGTEETQY